A selection of T cell receptor beta chains follows, all from one sample in a study of blood T cell repertoires in COVID-19. Method: immunoSEQ multiplex PCR; TCRdb's copy keeps in-frame clones and lacks some. This sample has 250,000 to 300,000 clones; approximately 91% occur once, and the top ten carry approximately 2.5%. Material for sequencing was PBMCs or T cells enriched from blood (not recorded which). The receptors were sampled from a woman between 40 and 55 years old with acute COVID-19. CDR3s include the opening cysteine and the closing phenylalanine or tryptophan. The D gene is left open where the match is weak. The listing skips clone size in some rows; elsewhere it reads once, few, many or a size class.

>TRBJ1-1|TRBV19|TRBD1|-
TGTGCCAGTAGTACGAAACAGGGGAGCACTGAAGCTTTCTTT
CASSTKQGSTEAFF
>TRBJ1-2|TRBV28|TRBD1|-
TGTGCCAGCACCTTGCGTTTGGGACAGGGGGCTTTTGGCTACACCTTC
CASTLRLGQGAFGYTF
>TRBJ1-1|TRBV27|-|once
TGTGCCAGCAGACGCTGGACAGAGAACACTGAAGCTTTCTTT
CASRRWTENTEAFF
>TRBJ1-1|TRBV28|TRBD1|-
TGTGCCAGCAGTTTAGGGACAGGGGATGAAGCTTTCTTT
CASSLGTGDEAFF
>TRBJ2-3|TRBV10-1|-|-
TGCGCCAGCAGAGCCACAGGGGATACGCAGTATTTT
CASRATGDTQYF
>TRBJ2-3|TRBV15|TRBD1|-
TGTGCCACCAGCAGAGATCGGGACAGGGGGAAGGATACGCAGTATTTT
CATSRDRDRGKDTQYF
>TRBJ2-7|TRBV5-8|TRBD1|-
TGTGCCAGCAGCTCACGACAGGGGGCCTACGAGCAGTACTTC
CASSSRQGAYEQYF
>TRBJ2-1|TRBV15|TRBD2|-
TGTGCCACCAGCAGGGATAGCGGGGGGACTCCTCTCTTC
CATSRDSGGTPLF
>TRBJ2-7|TRBV6-6|TRBD2|-
TGTGCCAGCAGCCCTATAGGGGCGGGAGGAAGGGAGCAGTACTTC
CASSPIGAGGREQYF
>TRBJ1-1|TRBV30|-|-
TGTGCCTGGAACCCCGGTAACACTGAAGCTTTCTTT
CAWNPGNTEAFF
>TRBJ2-7|TRBV7-8|TRBD2|-
TGTGCCAGCAGCCCTAGACTAGCGGGGGGCTCCTACGAGCAGTACTTC
CASSPRLAGGSYEQYF
>TRBJ2-1|TRBV7-3|TRBD2|-
TGTGCCAGCAGCAGCGGGGGCGAGCAGTTCTTC
CASSSGGEQFF
>TRBJ2-2|TRBV11-3|TRBD2|-
TGTGCCAGCAGCTTCATGGGACTAGCGGGAGAGGACGGGGAGCTGTTTTTT
CASSFMGLAGEDGELFF
>TRBJ1-6|TRBV6-2/TRBV6-3|TRBD1|-
TGTGCCAGCAGCAGGACAGGCACCCTCCACTTT
CASSRTGTLHF
>TRBJ2-7|TRBV28|TRBD1|-
TGTGCCAGCAGTGTCAGTTTAGGGACAGGGGAGAACTACGAGCAGTACTTC
CASSVSLGTGENYEQYF
>TRBJ2-7|TRBV6-5|TRBD1|-
TGTGCCAGCAGTTACGCGGGACAGGGGGCCTACGAGCAGTACTTC
CASSYAGQGAYEQYF
>TRBJ2-3|TRBV29-1|TRBD2|-
TGCAGCGTTGGAAGGGGACTAGAGACAGATACGCAGTATTTT
CSVGRGLETDTQYF
>TRBJ2-3|TRBV5-4|TRBD2|-
TGTGCCAGCAGCCTCCTAGCGGGGGGCGCAGATACGCAGTATTTT
CASSLLAGGADTQYF
>TRBJ1-4|TRBV11-2|-|-
TGTGCCAGCAGCGACACTGCAACTAATGAAAAACTGTTTTTT
CASSDTATNEKLFF
>TRBJ1-2|TRBV23-1|TRBD1|-
TGCGCCAGCAGTCGTCGACAGGGCCACACCTTC
CASSRRQGHTF
>TRBJ2-1|TRBV5-1|TRBD1|-
TGCGCCAGCAGCTGGGACAGCTCCATGAACAATGAGCAGTTCTTC
CASSWDSSMNNEQFF
>TRBJ2-5|TRBV9|-|-
TGTGCCAGCAGCTCTGGAGGAGAGACCCAGTACTTC
CASSSGGETQYF
>TRBJ1-1|TRBV28|TRBD1|-
TGTGCCAGCAGGCTACAGGGGACCTTGAACACTGAAGCTTTCTTT
CASRLQGTLNTEAFF
>TRBJ1-4|TRBV11-2|TRBD1|-
TGTGCCAGCAGCCCCCCAGGGGGTTGGAATGAAAAACTGTTTTTT
CASSPPGGWNEKLFF
>TRBJ1-3|TRBV6-5|-|-
TGTGCCAGCAGGCGGGGTCCGGGAAACACCATATATTTT
CASRRGPGNTIYF
>TRBJ1-4|TRBV7-8|-|-
TGTGCCAGCATCCGGGGGCGACAGTTGACTAATGAAAAACTGTTTTTT
CASIRGRQLTNEKLFF
>TRBJ2-6|TRBV19|-|-
TGTGCCAGTAGGCGTCAGGTGTACGGGGCCAACGTCCTGACTTTC
CASRRQVYGANVLTF
>TRBJ1-2|TRBV18|-|-
TGTGCCAGCTCACGAGAGACCACAGGGGGCTACACCTTC
CASSRETTGGYTF
>TRBJ2-1|TRBV18|-|-
TGTGCCAGCTCAAATTTGAACAGGGAAGAAAGTGAGCAGTTCTTC
CASSNLNREESEQFF
>TRBJ2-5|TRBV3-1/TRBV3-2|-|-
TGTGCCAGCAGCCAACTCGGGACCCAGTACTTC
CASSQLGTQYF
>TRBJ2-1|TRBV7-9|TRBD2|-
TGTGCCAGCAGCTTAGCGGGGGGAGGGGTGGCGAATGAGCAGTTCTTC
CASSLAGGGVANEQFF
>TRBJ2-7|TRBV5-1|TRBD1|few
TGCGCCAGCAGCTTGGAGACAGGGGGGTACTACGAGCAGTACTTC
CASSLETGGYYEQYF
>TRBJ2-5|TRBV9|-|-
TGTGCCAGCGGGGGGGCTAACCAAGAGACCCAGTACTTC
CASGGANQETQYF
>TRBJ1-1|TRBV3-1/TRBV3-2|TRBD1|-
TGTGCCAGCAGCCACAAGAGGACAGGCCCACCCCCAGGCCTGGGCACTGAAGCTTTCTTT
CASSHKRTGPPPGLGTEAFF
>TRBJ2-7|TRBV27|TRBD2|-
TGTGCCAGCAGTCTCTGGGGGACTAGCGGGACCTACGAGCAGTACTTC
CASSLWGTSGTYEQYF
>TRBJ1-3|TRBV7-3|-|-
TGTGCCAGCAGTCCCGAGGGGGGGTTTGGAAACACCATATATTTT
CASSPEGGFGNTIYF
>TRBJ1-2|TRBV4-1|-|-
TGCGCCAGCAGCCGCGAGGGCTATGGCTACACCTTC
CASSREGYGYTF
>TRBJ2-3|TRBV4-2|-|-
TGTGCCAGCAGCCAAGATCTAAGCACAGATACGCAGTATTTT
CASSQDLSTDTQYF
>TRBJ1-1|TRBV10-3|TRBD1|-
TGTGCCGTCTACTCAGGGACAGGCGCGGCCACTGAAGCTTTCTTT
CAVYSGTGAATEAFF
>TRBJ2-3|TRBV9|-|-
TGTGCCAGCAGCGTTTTGGGGGGTAGCACAGATACGCAGTATTTT
CASSVLGGSTDTQYF
>TRBJ1-3|TRBV3-1/TRBV3-2|-|-
TGTGCCAGCAGCCAAGTGGCCAGATCTGGAAACACCATATATTTT
CASSQVARSGNTIYF
>TRBJ2-3|TRBV14|-|-
TGTGCCAGCAGCCAGGCCCTCGGGGGCACAGATACGCAGTATTTT
CASSQALGGTDTQYF
>TRBJ2-3|TRBV2|TRBD2|-
TGTGCCAGCGGGACTAGCCAAAGCACAGATACGCAGTATTTT
CASGTSQSTDTQYF
>TRBJ2-2|TRBV30|TRBD1|-
TGTGCACAAGACAGGGCGAACACCGGGGAGCTGTTTTTT
CAQDRANTGELFF
>TRBJ1-2|TRBV27|-|-
TGTGCCAGCAGTTCGCGCACGCCCTCAGGTGGCTACACCTTC
CASSSRTPSGGYTF
>TRBJ2-7|TRBV6-5|TRBD2|once
TGTGCCAGCAGTTCCCGGGGGGTCCAGTACTTC
CASSSRGVQYF
>TRBJ2-3|TRBV11-1|-|-
TGTGCCAGCAGCTTAGTGGGTGGAGGCGCAGATACGCAGTATTTT
CASSLVGGGADTQYF
>TRBJ1-1|TRBV25-1|-|-
TGTGCCAGCAGTCCCACAGGGAAGGTGGCTTTCTTT
CASSPTGKVAFF
>TRBJ2-7|TRBV30|TRBD1|-
TGTGCCTCAAAACGATCGGACAGGGACGAGCAGTACTTC
CASKRSDRDEQYF
>TRBJ2-2|TRBV11-3|-|-
TGTGCCAGCAGCGAAAGACAGGGAGGAATCTCAACGAACACCGGGGAGCTGTTTTTT
CASSERQGGISTNTGELFF
>TRBJ2-7|TRBV7-9|TRBD2|medium-sized
TGTGCCAGCAGCGCAACTAGCGGGGGCTCCACCTACGAGCAGTACTTC
CASSATSGGSTYEQYF
>TRBJ1-3|TRBV5-8|-|-
TGTGCCAGCAGCTTGGTCTTCTCTGGAAACACCATATATTTT
CASSLVFSGNTIYF
>TRBJ1-1|TRBV10-3|-|-
TGTGCCATCAGTGAGCGGGGGGGGAACACTGAAGCTTTCTTT
CAISERGGNTEAFF
>TRBJ1-4|TRBV7-2|-|-
TGTGCCAGCAGCTTAGCGTTCCGGGGGGGTGAAAAACTGTTTTTT
CASSLAFRGGEKLFF
>TRBJ2-7|TRBV6-2/TRBV6-3|TRBD1|once
TGTGCCAGCAGTTACCCTTTGGACAGGGGGTACGAGCAGTACTTC
CASSYPLDRGYEQYF
>TRBJ2-3|TRBV3-1/TRBV3-2|-|-
TGTGCCAGCAGCCAAGCAAGAGGGGATACGCAGTATTTT
CASSQARGDTQYF
>TRBJ2-2|TRBV5-6|-|-
TGTGCCAGCAGCCCCAGGGGAATAGCCGGGGAGCTGTTTTTT
CASSPRGIAGELFF